A single sample gave rise to the 10 T cell receptor beta chains below, sequenced in a study of cytomegalovirus exposure and HLA in healthy donors. PCR was performed using 60 Vbeta and 13 Jbeta primers. Sequencing was performed with immunoSEQ multiplex PCR; in TCRdb, only in-frame clones are kept and a portion is missing. Among some 140,000 clones, approximately 80% were seen once, and the ten largest hold around 13%. Specimen: PBMCs. These receptors all stem from a man aged 25 to 40 in good health and CMV-seropositive.

The chain carries TRBV2 and TRBJ1-1, with D possibly being TRBD1 (5 bases). The CDR3 totals 13 residues. Germline V gene data show CDR1 as SNHLY and CDR2 as FYNNEI. V was pared by 8 bases and J by 5 bases, with 15 bases between. This CDR3 is CASQGQGRTEAFF. DNA of the CDR3: TGTGCCAGCCAAGGGCAGGGAAGGACTGAAGCTTTCTTT. Supplemented by reference TRBV2 and TRBJ1-1, the full variable domain reads EPEVTQTPSHQVTQMGQEVILRCVPISNHLYFYWYRQILGQKVEFLVSFYNNEISEKSEIFDDQFSVERPDGSNFTLKIRSTKLEDSAMYFCASQGQGRTEAFFGQGTRLTVV.

The J gene is TRBJ2-1, the V gene TRBV7-3; D unclear. This CDR3 region has 15 residues. V was cut by 3 bases and J by 4 bases, with 13 bases left in between. Germline assignment: CDR1 SGHTA and CDR2 FQGTGA. CDR3 DNA: TGTGCCAGCAGCTTTAGCCGGCCCCCGTACAATGAGCAGTTCTTC. Its translation: CASSFSRPPYNEQFF.

The V and J genes are TRBV5-4 and TRBJ2-1; the match to TRBD1 covers 10 bases. V lost 3 bases to trimming and J lost 8 bases; unmatched junction nucleotides: 5. The CDR3 covers 14 residues. Germline-derived CDR1 and CDR2 are SGHNT and YYREEE (reference sequence). The CDR3, as DNA: TGTGCCAGCAGCTGGAAGACAGGGGGCGATGAGCAGTTCTTC. Translation gives CASSWKTGGDEQFF. Using reference TRBV5-4 and TRBJ2-1 for the parts outside the CDR3, the full variable domain is ETGVTQSPTHLIKTRGQQVTLRCSSQSGHNTVSWYQQALGQGPQFIFQYYREEENGRGNFPPRFSGLQFPNYSSELNVNALELDDSALYLCASSWKTGGDEQFFGPGTRLTVL.

The CDR3 loop reads CASSLEGTRTSTDTQYF. As DNA, the CDR3 is TGCGCCAGCAGCTTGGAAGGGACTAGGACTAGCACAGATACGCAGTATTTT. The chain recombines TRBV5-1 with TRBJ2-3, with 8 positions matching TRBD2. This CDR3 has 17 residues. Germline values: CDR1 SGHRS, CDR2 YFSETQ. V shed 0 bases, J shed 0 bases, and the junction held 6 bases outside the gene matches.

A single count supports this clone. CDR3 coding DNA: TGTGCCAGCAGGAGCAGCGGGAGTGGGGGTTGGTACTTC. It is translated as CASRSSGSGGWYF. This sequence joins TRBV28 and TRBJ2-5; 8 bases line up with TRBD2. The CDR3 contains 13 residues. Trimming at V came to 6 bases and at J to 13 bases, leaving 13 bases not matched to a gene. Looked up from germline, CDR1 is MDHEN and CDR2 is SYDVKM.

The chain carries TRBV29-1 and TRBJ2-3; TRBD2 aligns across 10 bases. There are 15 residues in the CDR3. V was clipped by 0 bases and J by 8 bases; unmatched bases: 8. The germline gives CDR1 SQVTM, CDR2 ANQGSEA. The CDR3 is CSVEDRRASGGTQYF. The CDR3, as DNA: TGCAGCGTTGAAGATCGCCGTGCTAGCGGGGGTACGCAGTATTTT.

The CDR3 region is CASSFGGGGAEAFF. CDR3 DNA: TGTGCCAGCAGTTTTGGGGGAGGAGGGGCTGAAGCTTTCTTT. The gene calls are TRBV28 and TRBJ1-1, with D tentatively TRBD1 (5 bases). Germline V gene sequence: CDR1 MDHEN, CDR2 SYDVKM. The CDR3 runs to 14 residues. Trimming removed 3 bases from V and 6 bases from J, with 14 bases in between.

V and J are TRBV5-6 and TRBJ2-3, with D possibly matching TRBD2 (5 bases). V shed 1 base and J shed 7 bases, with 7 bases lying between them. Germline V gene lookup returns CDR1 SGHDT and CDR2 YYEEEE. This CDR3 comprises 12 residues. CDR3 DNA: TGTGCCAGCAGCTTGCCGGGGAATACGCAGTATTTT. Translation: CASSLPGNTQYF.

This rearrangement joins TRBV29-1 to TRBJ2-3; 8 bases are shared with TRBD2. This CDR3 has 14 amino acids. With 4 bases clipped from V and 5 bases from J, the junction kept 8 bases outside the gene matches. The germline gives CDR1 SQVTM, CDR2 ANQGSEA. CDR3 amino acids: CSVGRREDLDTQYF. For the CDR3, the DNA is TGCAGCGTTGGACGGCGGGAGGATCTAGATACGCAGTATTTT.

Note on this clone: The junction differs from germline at one of its ends, possibly a read error. V usage is TRBV29-1 and J usage is TRBJ1-2; 8 positions match TRBD1. Germline V gene sequence: CDR1 SQVTM, CDR2 ANQGSEA. CDR3 length equals 14 residues. CDR3 loop: CSVEDRGANYGYTF. In DNA form, the CDR3 reads TGCAGCGTCGAAGACAGGGGAGCTAACTATGGCTACACCTTC. The full variable domain, completed using reference TRBV29-1 and TRBJ1-2, is SAVISQKPSRDICQRGTSLTIQCQVDSQVTMMFWYRQQPGQSLTLIATANQGSEATYESGFVIDKFPISRPNLTFSTLTVSNMSPEDSSIYLCSVEDRGANYGYTFGSGTRLTVV.